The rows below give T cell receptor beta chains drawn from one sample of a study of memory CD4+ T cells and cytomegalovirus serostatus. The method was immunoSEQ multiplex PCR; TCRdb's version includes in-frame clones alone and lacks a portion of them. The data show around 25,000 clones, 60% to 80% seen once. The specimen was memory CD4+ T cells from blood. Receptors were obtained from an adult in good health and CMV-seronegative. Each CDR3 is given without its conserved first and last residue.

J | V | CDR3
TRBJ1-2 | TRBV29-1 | SVGQGFYGYT
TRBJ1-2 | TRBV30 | AWSVSSGGGYT
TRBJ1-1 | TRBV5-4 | ASSYLGMNTEAF
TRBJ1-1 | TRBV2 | ASSLQNTEAF
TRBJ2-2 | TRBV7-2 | ASKMGLTGELF
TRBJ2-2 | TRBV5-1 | ASSLGGGIGTSGELF
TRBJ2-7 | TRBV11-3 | ASSLSGNYEQY
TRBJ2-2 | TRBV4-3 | ASSQTSGAGPGELF
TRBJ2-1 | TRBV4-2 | ASSASNEQF
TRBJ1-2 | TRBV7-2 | ASSTYLTGTEGYT
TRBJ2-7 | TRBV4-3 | ASSPSREGNEQY
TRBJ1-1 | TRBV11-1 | ASSLIFPTSNTEAF
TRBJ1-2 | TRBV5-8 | ASSLVGGLSYGYT
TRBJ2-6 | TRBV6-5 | ASSFTSGANVLT
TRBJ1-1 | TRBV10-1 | ASSEPCPGQATNTEAF
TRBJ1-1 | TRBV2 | ASSVEGFTEAF
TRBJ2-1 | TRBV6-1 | ASSELAGANEQF
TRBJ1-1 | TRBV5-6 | ASSFHRAEAF
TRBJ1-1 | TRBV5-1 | ASSSVNPGGTEAF
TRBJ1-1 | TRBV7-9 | ASRPWASGNGTEAF
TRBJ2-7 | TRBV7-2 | ASSRQGFEQY
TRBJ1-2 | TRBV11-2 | ASSLRQEGGYT
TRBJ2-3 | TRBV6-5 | ASSYRELKY
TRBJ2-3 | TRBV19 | ASRRSIADTQY
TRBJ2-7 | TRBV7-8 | ASSLGRRLYEQY
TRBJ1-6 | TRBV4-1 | ASREDGNSPLH
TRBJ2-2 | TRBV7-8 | ASSFSSGGPGTGELF
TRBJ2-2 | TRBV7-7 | ASSLRGSTGELF